This section outlines one TCR beta chain sequence together with its context. Its antigen is unknown. One entry per CDR3 protein results from TCRdb running MiXCR on the reads. The sample contains 750,000 to 900,000 distinct CDR3 sequences, approximately 32% of which appear only once. The data are from a study of T cell repertoires in cytomegalovirus infection. Study as a whole: An indication of both CMV infection and matching HLA type came from public TCR beta signatures.

The CDR3 length is 16 residues. V was trimmed by 5 bases and J by 0 bases, leaving 16 bases between them. Germline V gene sequence: CDR1 SEHNR, CDR2 FQNEAQ (reference sequence). The V gene is TRBV7-9, the J gene TRBJ2-5; no definite D call. This sample comprised cultured CD8+ T cells from PBMCs, obtained from culture after CMV antigen stimulation. This receptor was identified in a human donor in good health (CMV status not recorded). Some clones in this sample may be carry-over from other donors' samples. This CDR3 is CASSPVYGPNQETQYF. As DNA, the CDR3 is TGTGCCAGCAGCCCCGTTTACGGTCCCAACCAAGAGACCCAGTACTTC.